This T cell receptor beta chain was captured in a study of memory CD4+ T cells and cytomegalovirus serostatus. Whole-study findings and limits: Median bootstrapped AUC for CMV status was about 0.96 originally, about 0.9 US-trained.

Single viable CD3+CD4+CD8-CD45RO+ cells were sorted as the memory CD4+ T cells. As regards this clone: The antigen remains undetermined.

This CDR3 is built from 17 residues. With V trimmed by 2 bases and J by 5 bases, 5 bases remained unmatched. The germline V gene encodes CDR1 SGHRS and CDR2 YFSETQ. The method was immunoSEQ multiplex PCR; TCRdb's version includes in-frame clones alone and lacks a portion of them. The table records more than 55,000 clones, approximately 78% of them present only once. The receptor's source is an adult in good health and CMV-seronegative. The rearrangement uses TRBV5-1 and TRBJ2-3, with TRBD2 identical over 16 bases. Sequenced input: memory CD4+ T cells from blood. Here the CDR3 DNA reads TGCGCCAGCAGCTTCCTGGGACTAGCGGGAGGGGAAGATACGCAGTATTTT. Residues: CASSFLGLAGGEDTQYF. Supplemented by reference TRBV5-1 and TRBJ2-3, the full variable domain reads KAGVTQTPRYLIKTRGQQVTLSCSPISGHRSVSWYQQTPGQGLQFLFEYFSETQRNKGNFPGRFSGRQFSNSRSEMNVSTLELGDSALYLCASSFLGLAGGEDTQYFGPGTRLTVL.